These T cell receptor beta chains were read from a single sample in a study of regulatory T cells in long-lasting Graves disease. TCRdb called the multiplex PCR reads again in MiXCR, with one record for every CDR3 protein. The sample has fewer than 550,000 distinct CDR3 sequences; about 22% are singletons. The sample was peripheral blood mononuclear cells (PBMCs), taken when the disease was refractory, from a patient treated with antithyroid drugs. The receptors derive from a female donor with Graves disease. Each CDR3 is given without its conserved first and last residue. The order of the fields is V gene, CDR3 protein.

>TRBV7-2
ASRIRYQSDDTGELF
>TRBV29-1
SVRPGTYGYT
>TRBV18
ASSRKGQADYEQY
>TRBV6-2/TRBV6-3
ASSYGTGLLGDEQY
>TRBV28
ASSLFGEMNTEAF
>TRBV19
ASSIAGENTEAF
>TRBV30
AWRRGSGYEQY
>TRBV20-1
SARDRRESGTQY
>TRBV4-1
ASSQDNRYQPQH
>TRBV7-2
ASSHDSGRRGELF
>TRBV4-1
ASSQQGVNQPQH
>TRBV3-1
ASSLRQAVAAQY
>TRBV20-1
SARLRGADQPQH
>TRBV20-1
SAPDRAYEQY
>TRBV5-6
ASSSGTGVQTQY
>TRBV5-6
ASSLVAGGLGNTEAF
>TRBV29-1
SVRTGEDEAF
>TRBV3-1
ASNPGHNYGYT
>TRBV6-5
ASSSGPRVGGYT
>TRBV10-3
AISRQGESTEAF
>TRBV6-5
ASSWGQGSTNEKLF
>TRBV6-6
ASSYSRGVTNTGELF
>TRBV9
ASSVAGGGAGTDTQY
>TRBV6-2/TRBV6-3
ASSYSLITGELF
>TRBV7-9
ASSALAGVSHEQY
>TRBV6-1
ASRGQGGEQY
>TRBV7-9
ASSLFPNEKLF
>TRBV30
AWSEDRGGQPQH
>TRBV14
ASRLRGTGELF
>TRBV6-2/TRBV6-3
ASSYATGRNQPQH
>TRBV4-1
ASSQDQASGRETQY
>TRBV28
ASSSRGLANEKLF
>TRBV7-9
ASSLTGPEAF
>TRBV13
ASSLKQVAGANVLT
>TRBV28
ASSTYSSGLYEQY
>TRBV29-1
SVTNRTPKGEQY
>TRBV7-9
ASSLSMGESGNTIY
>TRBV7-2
ASSPPAGTQETQY
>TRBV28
AIQTGGSSYEQY
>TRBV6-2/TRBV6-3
ASSYRTIYRDFSIQY
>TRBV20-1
SARGQGSDYEQY
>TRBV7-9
ASSFYGNQPQH
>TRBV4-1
ASSPVGQGVYGYT
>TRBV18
ASSPPRDYTQY
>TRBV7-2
ASRTGGTDTQY
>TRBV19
ASSTPGQGVATNEKLF
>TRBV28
ASSLGGHGYT
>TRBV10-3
AISVGLADQNEQF
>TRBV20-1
SAKIQGYNSPLH
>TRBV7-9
ATRTEFSGNTIY
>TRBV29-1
NVDAGGRCLNYGYT
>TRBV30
AWTRGGPLH
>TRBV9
ASGGIRVEQY
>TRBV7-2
ASSPADRFSSYNEQF
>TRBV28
ASSFHGYSNQPQH
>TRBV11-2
ASSLDRALAGKDPNTGELF
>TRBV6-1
ASSEVQVTEAF
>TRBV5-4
ASSSNAYGYT
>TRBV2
ASSEYRASSYEQY